This TCR beta chain emerged from a study of blood T cell repertoires in COVID-19. The CDR3 spans 13 residues. The germline V and J ends were trimmed by 3 bases and 4 bases, with 8 bases remaining between them. The germline V gene encodes CDR1 MNHEY and CDR2 SVGEGT. Profiled with immunoSEQ multiplex PCR; TCRdb holds only in-frame clones, not every one. The sample lists roughly 150,000 clones, roughly four fifths occurring once. The sequencing input was peripheral blood. The rearrangement uses TRBV6-2 or TRBV6-3 and TRBJ2-3; perhaps TRBD1 as D (5 bases). The clonotype comes from an elderly woman with acute or convalescent COVID-19. The DNA of the CDR3 is TGTGCCAGCAGTTATCTGGGGCCAGATACGCAGTATTTT. Translation: CASSYLGPDTQYF.